This record covers a single TCR beta chain. Its antigen is unidentified. This record comes from a study of cytomegalovirus exposure and HLA in healthy donors. Across the whole study: There were some 81 million unique TCRs (from HLA-typed donors) in an early data release.

General study findings and limits: Cytomegalovirus association was listed for 164 TCR beta chains.

The PCR used 60 Vbeta and 13 Jbeta primers. Assay: immunoSEQ multiplex PCR; the TCRdb copy retains only in-frame clones and omits some. Among 190,000 or so clones listed, approximately 78% were seen once. Germline CDR1 reads LNHDA; CDR2 reads SQIVND (reference sequence). V gave up 2 bases and J gave up 7 bases, with 15 bases separating them. This CDR3 is 15 amino acids long. Sequencing was done on a sample of PBMCs. The chain combines TRBV19 with TRBJ2-1, with D uncertain. The clonotype comes from a woman aged 45-65 years in good health and CMV-seropositive. In DNA, the CDR3 is TGTGCCAGTAGTATATCGGGTGGAGTCTTGAATGAGCAGTTCTTC. Protein: CASSISGGVLNEQFF.